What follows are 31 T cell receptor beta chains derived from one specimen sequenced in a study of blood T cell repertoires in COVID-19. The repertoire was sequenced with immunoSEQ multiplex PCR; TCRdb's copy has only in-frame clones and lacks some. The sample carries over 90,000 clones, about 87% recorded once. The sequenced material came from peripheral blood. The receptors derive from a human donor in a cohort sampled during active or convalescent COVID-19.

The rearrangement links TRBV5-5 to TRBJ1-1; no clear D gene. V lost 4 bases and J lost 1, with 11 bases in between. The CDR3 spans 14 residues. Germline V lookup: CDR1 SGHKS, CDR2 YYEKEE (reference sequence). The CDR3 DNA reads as TGTGCCAGCAGCGGGGAGGGCGGGAACACTGAAGCTTTCTTT. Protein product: CASSGEGGNTEAFF.

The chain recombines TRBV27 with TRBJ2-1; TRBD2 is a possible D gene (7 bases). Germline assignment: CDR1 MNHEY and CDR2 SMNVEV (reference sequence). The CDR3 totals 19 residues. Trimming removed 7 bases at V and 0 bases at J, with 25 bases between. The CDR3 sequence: CASTSWGGAPGGSYNEQFF. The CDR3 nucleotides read TGTGCCAGCACCTCCTGGGGGGGGGCCCCGGGGGGCTCCTACAATGAGCAGTTCTTC.

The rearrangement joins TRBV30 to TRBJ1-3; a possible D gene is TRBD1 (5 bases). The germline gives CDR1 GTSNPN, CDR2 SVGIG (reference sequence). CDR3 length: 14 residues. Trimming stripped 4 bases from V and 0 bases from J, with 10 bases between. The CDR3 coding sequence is TGTGCCTGGACGCAGGGTTTCTCTGGAAACACCATATATTTT. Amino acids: CAWTQGFSGNTIYF.

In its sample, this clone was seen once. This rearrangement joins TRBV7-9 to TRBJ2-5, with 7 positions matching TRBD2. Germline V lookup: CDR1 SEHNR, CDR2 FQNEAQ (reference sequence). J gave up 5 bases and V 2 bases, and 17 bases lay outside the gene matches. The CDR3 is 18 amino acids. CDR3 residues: CASSLYRGRGGVQETQYF. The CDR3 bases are TGTGCCAGCAGCTTATACCGTGGTCGCGGGGGAGTGCAGGAGACCCAGTACTTC.

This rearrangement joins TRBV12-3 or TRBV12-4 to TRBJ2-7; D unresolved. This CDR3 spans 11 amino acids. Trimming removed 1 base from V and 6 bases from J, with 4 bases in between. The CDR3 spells CASSLVSEQYF. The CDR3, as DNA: TGTGCCAGCAGTTTAGTCAGCGAGCAGTACTTC.

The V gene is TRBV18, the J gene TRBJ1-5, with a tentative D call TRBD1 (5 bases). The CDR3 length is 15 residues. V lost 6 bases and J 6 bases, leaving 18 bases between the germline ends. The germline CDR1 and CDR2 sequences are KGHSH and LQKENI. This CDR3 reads CASSPGGGDAQPQHF. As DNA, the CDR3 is TGTGCCAGCTCCCCGGGGGGGGGTGATGCTCAGCCCCAGCATTTT.

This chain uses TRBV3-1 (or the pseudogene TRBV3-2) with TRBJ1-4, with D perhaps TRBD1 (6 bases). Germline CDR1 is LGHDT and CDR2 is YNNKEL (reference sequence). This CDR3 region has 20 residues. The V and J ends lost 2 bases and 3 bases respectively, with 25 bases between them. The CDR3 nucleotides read TGTGCCAGCAGCCAAACCCCTCGGACAGCAGACTTACGGGCTAATGAAAAACTGTTTTTT. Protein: CASSQTPRTADLRANEKLFF.

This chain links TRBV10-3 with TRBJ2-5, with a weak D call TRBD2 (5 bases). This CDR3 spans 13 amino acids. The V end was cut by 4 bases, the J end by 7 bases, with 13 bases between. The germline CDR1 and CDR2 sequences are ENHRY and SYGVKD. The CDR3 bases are TGTGCCATCAGTGGGCGGGCTCTGTTGACCCAGTACTTC. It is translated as CAISGRALLTQYF.

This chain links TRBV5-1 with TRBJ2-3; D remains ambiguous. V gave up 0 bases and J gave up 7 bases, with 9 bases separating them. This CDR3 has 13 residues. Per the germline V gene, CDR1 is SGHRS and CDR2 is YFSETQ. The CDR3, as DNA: TGCGCCAGCAGCTTGGATTCGGGTAATACGCAGTATTTT. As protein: CASSLDSGNTQYF. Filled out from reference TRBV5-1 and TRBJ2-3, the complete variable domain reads KAGVTQTPRYLIKTRGQQVTLSCSPISGHRSVSWYQQTPGQGLQFLFEYFSETQRNKGNFPGRFSGRQFSNSRSEMNVSTLELGDSALYLCASSLDSGNTQYFGPGTRLTVL.

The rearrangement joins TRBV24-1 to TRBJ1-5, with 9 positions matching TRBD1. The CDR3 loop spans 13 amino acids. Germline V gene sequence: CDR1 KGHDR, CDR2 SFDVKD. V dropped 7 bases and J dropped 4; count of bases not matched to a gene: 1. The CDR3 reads CATRQGANQPQHF. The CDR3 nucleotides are TGTGCCACCAGACAGGGGGCTAATCAGCCCCAGCATTTT.

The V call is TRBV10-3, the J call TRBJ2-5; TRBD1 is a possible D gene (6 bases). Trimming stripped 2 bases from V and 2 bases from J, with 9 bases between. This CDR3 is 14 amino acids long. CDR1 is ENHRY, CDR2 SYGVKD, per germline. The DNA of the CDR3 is TGTGCCATCAGTGAGGGCAGGGGTCAAGAGACCCAGTACTTC. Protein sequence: CAISEGRGQETQYF.

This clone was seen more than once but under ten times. The DNA for the CDR3 is TGCGCCAGCAGCCAAGCCGACTACATATATTTT. Translating gives CASSQADYIYF. The chain joins TRBV4-1 to TRBJ1-3; D remains unclear. The CDR3 runs to 11 residues. V lost 1 base, J lost 12 bases, and 7 bases lay in between. Germline CDR1 and CDR2: MGHRA and YSYEKL.

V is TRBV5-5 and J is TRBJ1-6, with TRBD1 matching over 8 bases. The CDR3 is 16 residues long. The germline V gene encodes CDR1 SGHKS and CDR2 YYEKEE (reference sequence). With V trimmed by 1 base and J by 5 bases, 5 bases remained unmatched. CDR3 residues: CASSLRTGFDNSPLHF. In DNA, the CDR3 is TGTGCCAGCAGCTTGCGGACAGGGTTCGATAATTCACCCCTCCACTTT. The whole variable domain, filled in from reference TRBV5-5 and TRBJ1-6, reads DAGVTQSPTHLIKTRGQQVTLRCSPISGHKSVSWYQQVLGQGPQFIFQYYEKEERGRGNFPDRFSARQFPNYSSELNVNALLLGDSALYLCASSLRTGFDNSPLHFGNGTRLTVT.

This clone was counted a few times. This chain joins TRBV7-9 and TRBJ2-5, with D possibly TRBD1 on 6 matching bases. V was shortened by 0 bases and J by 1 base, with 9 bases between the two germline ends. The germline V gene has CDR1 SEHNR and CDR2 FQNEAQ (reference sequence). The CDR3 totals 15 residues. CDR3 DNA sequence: TGTGCCAGCAGCTTAGCTTGGGACATCCAAGAGACCCAGTACTTC. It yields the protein CASSLAWDIQETQYF.

Here the CDR3 DNA reads TGTGCCAGCAGACAAGCGGGAGCAACTAATGAAAAACTGTTTTTT. This codes for CASRQAGATNEKLFF. The chain joins TRBV5-6 to TRBJ1-4; D gene ambiguous. This CDR3 is 15 amino acids long. The germline CDR1 and CDR2 sequences are SGHDT and YYEEEE. V was pared by 5 bases and J by 0 bases, with 11 bases between.

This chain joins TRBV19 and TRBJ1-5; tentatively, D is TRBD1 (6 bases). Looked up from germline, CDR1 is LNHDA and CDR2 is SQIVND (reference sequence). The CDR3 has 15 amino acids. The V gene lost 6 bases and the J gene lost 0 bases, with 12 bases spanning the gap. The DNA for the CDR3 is TGTGCCAGTAGAGGACAGTCATATAGCAATCAGCCCCAGCATTTT. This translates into CASRGQSYSNQPQHF.

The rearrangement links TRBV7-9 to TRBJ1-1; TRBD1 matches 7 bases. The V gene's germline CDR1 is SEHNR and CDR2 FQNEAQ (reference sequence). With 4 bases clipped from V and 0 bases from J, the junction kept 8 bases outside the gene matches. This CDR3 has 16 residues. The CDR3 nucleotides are TGTGCCAGCAGCTCCTTTGGGACAGATATGAACACTGAAGCTTTCTTT. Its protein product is CASSSFGTDMNTEAFF.

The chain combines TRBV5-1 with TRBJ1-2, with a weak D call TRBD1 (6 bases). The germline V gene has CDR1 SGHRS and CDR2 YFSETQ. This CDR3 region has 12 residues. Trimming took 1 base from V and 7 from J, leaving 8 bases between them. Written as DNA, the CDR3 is TGCGCCAGCAGCTTGACAGGGTTTGGCTACACCTTC. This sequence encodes CASSLTGFGYTF.

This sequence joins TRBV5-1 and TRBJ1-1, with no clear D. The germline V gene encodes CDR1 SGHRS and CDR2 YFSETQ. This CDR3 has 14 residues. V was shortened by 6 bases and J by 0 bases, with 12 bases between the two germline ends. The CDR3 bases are TGCGCCAGCACCAACGGAGCCATGAACACTGAAGCTTTCTTT. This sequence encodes CASTNGAMNTEAFF.

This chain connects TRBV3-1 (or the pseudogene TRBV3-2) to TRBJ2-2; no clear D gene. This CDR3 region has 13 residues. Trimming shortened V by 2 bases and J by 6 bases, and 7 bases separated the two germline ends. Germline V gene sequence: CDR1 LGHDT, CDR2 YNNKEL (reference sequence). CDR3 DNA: TGTGCCAGCAGCCAATACGGGTCCGGGGAGCTGTTTTTT. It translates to CASSQYGSGELFF.

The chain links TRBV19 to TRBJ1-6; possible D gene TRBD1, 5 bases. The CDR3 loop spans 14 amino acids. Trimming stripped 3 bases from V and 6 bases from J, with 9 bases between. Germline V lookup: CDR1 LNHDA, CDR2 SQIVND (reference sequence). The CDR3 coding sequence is TGTGCCAGTAGTATGGGACTCATTAATTCACCCCTCCACTTT. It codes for CASSMGLINSPLHF.

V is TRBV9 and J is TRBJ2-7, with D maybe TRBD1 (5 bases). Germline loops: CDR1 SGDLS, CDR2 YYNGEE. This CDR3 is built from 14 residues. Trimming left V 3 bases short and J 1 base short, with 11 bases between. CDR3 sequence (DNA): TGTGCCAGCAGCGCAAGGGCAGGGTCCTACGAGCAGTACTTC. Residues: CASSARAGSYEQYF.

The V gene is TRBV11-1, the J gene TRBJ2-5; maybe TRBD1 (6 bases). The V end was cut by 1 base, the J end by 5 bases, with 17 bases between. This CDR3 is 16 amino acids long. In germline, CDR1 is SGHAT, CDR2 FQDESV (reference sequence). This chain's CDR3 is CASSLEGTNLGETQYF. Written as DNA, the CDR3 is TGTGCCAGCAGCTTAGAAGGGACAAACCTAGGGGAGACCCAGTACTTC.

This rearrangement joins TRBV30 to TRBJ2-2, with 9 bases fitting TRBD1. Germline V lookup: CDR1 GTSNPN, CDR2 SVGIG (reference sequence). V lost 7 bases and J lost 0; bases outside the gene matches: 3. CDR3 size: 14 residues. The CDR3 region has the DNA TGTGCCTCCCGGGACAGGGCGAACACCGGGGAGCTGTTTTTT. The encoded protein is CASRDRANTGELFF.

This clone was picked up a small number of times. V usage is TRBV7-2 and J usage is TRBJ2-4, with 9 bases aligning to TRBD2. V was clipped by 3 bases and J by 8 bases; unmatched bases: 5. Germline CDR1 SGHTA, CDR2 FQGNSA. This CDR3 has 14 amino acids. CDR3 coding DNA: TGTGCCAGCAGCTTGAGTAGCGGGGGTGACATTCAGTACTTC. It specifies CASSLSSGGDIQYF.

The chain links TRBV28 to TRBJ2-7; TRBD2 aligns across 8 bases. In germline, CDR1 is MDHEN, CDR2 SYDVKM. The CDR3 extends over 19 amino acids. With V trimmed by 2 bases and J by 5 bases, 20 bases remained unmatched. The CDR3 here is CASSLAFSLAGTRRHEQYF. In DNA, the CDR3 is TGTGCCAGCAGTTTAGCTTTCTCGCTAGCCGGGACTAGGCGCCACGAGCAGTACTTC.

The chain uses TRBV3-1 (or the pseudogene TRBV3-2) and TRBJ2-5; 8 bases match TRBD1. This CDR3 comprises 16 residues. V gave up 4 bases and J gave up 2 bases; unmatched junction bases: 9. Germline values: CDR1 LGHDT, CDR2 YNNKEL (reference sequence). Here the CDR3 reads CASSRTTGADQETQYF. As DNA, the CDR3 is TGTGCCAGCAGCCGAACGACAGGGGCCGATCAAGAGACCCAGTACTTC.

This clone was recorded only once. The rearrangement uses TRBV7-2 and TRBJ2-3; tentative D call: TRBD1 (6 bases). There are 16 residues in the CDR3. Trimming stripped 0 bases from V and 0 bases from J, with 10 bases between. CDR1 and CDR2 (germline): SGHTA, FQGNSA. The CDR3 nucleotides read TGTGCCAGCAGCTTAGCCGGGACAACTAGCACAGATACGCAGTATTTT. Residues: CASSLAGTTSTDTQYF.

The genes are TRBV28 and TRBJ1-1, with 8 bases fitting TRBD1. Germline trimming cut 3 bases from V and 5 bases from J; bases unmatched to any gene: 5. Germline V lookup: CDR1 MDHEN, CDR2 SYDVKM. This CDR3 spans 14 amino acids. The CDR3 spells CASSFGRGLTEAFF. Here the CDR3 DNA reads TGTGCCAGCAGTTTCGGCAGGGGGCTTACTGAAGCTTTCTTT.

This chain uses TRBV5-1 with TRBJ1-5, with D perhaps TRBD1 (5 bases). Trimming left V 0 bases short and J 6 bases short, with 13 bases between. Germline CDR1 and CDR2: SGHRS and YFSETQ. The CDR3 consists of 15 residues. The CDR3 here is CASSLVSGLGQPQHF. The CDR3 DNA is TGCGCCAGCAGCTTGGTGTCAGGGTTAGGTCAGCCCCAGCATTTT.

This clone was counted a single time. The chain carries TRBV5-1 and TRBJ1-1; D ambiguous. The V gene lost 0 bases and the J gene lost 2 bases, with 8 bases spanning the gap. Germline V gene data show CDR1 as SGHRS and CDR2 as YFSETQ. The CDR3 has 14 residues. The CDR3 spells CASSLAKSNTEAFF. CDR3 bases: TGCGCCAGCAGCTTGGCCAAGAGTAACACTGAAGCTTTCTTT. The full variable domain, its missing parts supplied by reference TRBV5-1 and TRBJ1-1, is KAGVTQTPRYLIKTRGQQVTLSCSPISGHRSVSWYQQTPGQGLQFLFEYFSETQRNKGNFPGRFSGRQFSNSRSEMNVSTLELGDSALYLCASSLAKSNTEAFFGQGTRLTVV.